Following are 10 T cell receptor beta chains from one sample sequenced in a study of blood T cell repertoires in COVID-19. Profiled with immunoSEQ multiplex PCR; TCRdb holds only in-frame clones, not every one. Counted here are tens of thousands of clones, 68% occurring once; the ten biggest clones make up 7.5% to 9%. The material sequenced was peripheral blood. All receptors come from a woman aged 70-85 years with acute or convalescent COVID-19.

V gene TRBV10-3 combines with J gene TRBJ1-3; D uncertain. Trimming pared 8 bases from V and 2 bases from J, leaving 10 bases between. The CDR3 runs 13 residues. CDR1 and CDR2 from the germline V gene are ENHRY and SYGVKD. Written as DNA, the CDR3 is TGTGCCATCTTTGGCGGGCCTGGAAACACCATATATTTT. Protein: CAIFGGPGNTIYF.

This sequence joins TRBV5-1 and TRBJ2-5; tentative D call: TRBD2 (7 bases). The germline CDR1 and CDR2 sequences are SGHRS and YFSETQ. Trimming pared 1 base from V and 6 bases from J, leaving 22 bases between. This CDR3 has 17 residues. The CDR3 coding sequence is TGCGCCAGCAGCTTGTATGGGGGGGCAGGGCAACAAAAGACCCAGTACTTC. Protein: CASSLYGGAGQQKTQYF.

A few counts support this clone. The chain combines TRBV28 with TRBJ2-1; 11 bases are a match to TRBD1. The germline CDR1 and CDR2 sequences are MDHEN and SYDVKM. Trimming cost V 10 bases and J 6 bases; bases outside gene matches: 8. The CDR3 is 14 residues long. The DNA for the CDR3 is TGTGCCATCCGGTCCGGGACAGGGGGCAATGAGCAGTTCTTC. This gives the protein CAIRSGTGGNEQFF.

The chain uses TRBV7-9 and TRBJ1-3; weak D call: TRBD1 (5 bases). The CDR3 loop spans 15 amino acids. With 5 bases removed from V and 2 bases from J, the gap between germline ends came to 13 bases. Looked up from germline, CDR1 is SEHNR and CDR2 is FQNEAQ (reference sequence). The CDR3 DNA reads TGTGCCAGCAGCCCTGCCCCCAGGGCTGGAAACACCATATATTTT. Translated: CASSPAPRAGNTIYF.

This clone was seen many times. The chain uses TRBV19 and TRBJ1-1; 7 nucleotides line up with TRBD1. The CDR3 extends over 18 amino acids. Trimming cost V 2 bases and J 5 bases; bases outside gene matches: 17. Germline-derived CDR1 and CDR2 are LNHDA and SQIVND (reference sequence). The CDR3: CASSITSFSTGRKTEAFF. In nucleotides, the CDR3 is TGTGCCAGTAGTATAACGAGCTTTTCGACAGGGAGGAAGACTGAAGCTTTCTTT.

This clone occurred a few times. The J gene is TRBJ1-4, the V gene TRBV10-3; TRBD1 aligns across 8 bases. J lost 4 bases, V lost 3 bases, and 13 bases had no gene match. Germline lookup yields CDR1 ENHRY and CDR2 SYGVKD. The CDR3 contains 18 residues. CDR3 sequence: CAISEIGQGARGNEKLFF. In DNA form, the CDR3 reads TGTGCCATCAGTGAAATAGGACAGGGCGCGAGGGGTAATGAAAAACTGTTTTTT.

The CDR3 reads CASRTGTGTEEAFF. CDR3 coding DNA: TGTGCCAGCAGGACAGGGACAGGGACTGAAGAAGCTTTCTTT. The chain combines TRBV6-5 with TRBJ1-1; 9 bases are shared with TRBD1. The germline V gene encodes CDR1 MNHEY and CDR2 SVGAGI. V lost 6 bases and J lost 8; bases outside the gene matches: 10. The CDR3 has 14 amino acids.

V usage is TRBV10-3 and J usage is TRBJ2-7; TRBD1 matches at 7 bases. The CDR3 is 15 amino acids. The ends lost 10 bases at V and 0 bases at J; junction bases unmatched: 12. CDR1 ENHRY and CDR2 SYGVKD come from the germline V gene. The CDR3 spells CATLASGQSSYEQYF. In DNA, the CDR3 is TGTGCCACCCTTGCTTCGGGACAGAGCTCCTACGAGCAGTACTTC.

A note on this clone: Other DNA sequences within the sample encode an identical CDR3. This chain uses TRBV3-1 (or the pseudogene TRBV3-2) with TRBJ1-2, with D possibly being TRBD1 (5 bases). CDR1 is LGHDT, CDR2 YNNKEL, per germline (reference sequence). With 3 bases removed from V and 4 bases from J, the gap between germline ends came to 9 bases. There are 13 residues in the CDR3. CDR3 nucleotide sequence: TGTGCCAGCAGCCAGGGGCACAGCTATGGCTACACCTTC. Residues: CASSQGHSYGYTF.

This clone was detected a few times. V gene TRBV7-3 combines with J gene TRBJ2-1; D might be TRBD2 (5 bases). The CDR3 length is 12 residues. Germline V lookup: CDR1 SGHTA, CDR2 FQGTGA. The V end lost 5 bases, the J end lost 8 bases, and 10 bases lay between the germline ends. The CDR3 nucleotides read TGTGCCAGCAGCCAATCCGGGGATGAGCAGTTCTTC. Translating it yields CASSQSGDEQFF. Drawing the rest from reference TRBV7-3 and TRBJ2-1, the complete variable domain is GAGVSQTPSNKVTEKGKYVELRCDPISGHTALYWYRQSLGQGPEFLIYFQGTGAADDSGLPNDRFFAVRPEGSVSTLKIQRTERGDSAVYLCASSQSGDEQFFGPGTRLTVL.